Listed below are T cell receptor beta chains from one sample, sequenced in a study of blood T cell repertoires in COVID-19. This table comes from immunoSEQ multiplex PCR, and its TCRdb copy is limited to in-frame clones, with some not included. The sample records approximately 170,000 clones, over 80% being singletons. Sequences were obtained from peripheral blood. The source of these receptors is a man in his 70s who had recovered from COVID-19. The CDR3 runs from the conserved cysteine through the conserved F or W. D genes are given only for firm matches. Clone size appears in some rows only: once, few, many, or a class for an expanded clone.

clone size,D gene,J gene,V gene,CDR3 DNA,CDR3 protein
-,TRBD2,TRBJ2-1,TRBV5-4,TGTGCCAGCAGGAGGGAGGGCCCCTACAATGAGCAGTTCTTC,CASRREGPYNEQFF
-,TRBD2,TRBJ2-7,TRBV5-1,TGCGCCAGCAGCTTGGATGGCGGGAGATCATACGAGCAGTACTTC,CASSLDGGRSYEQYF
-,-,TRBJ1-4,TRBV7-2,TGTGCCAGCAGGATAGGGGGTCAACTGTTTTTT,CASRIGGQLFF
once,TRBD2,TRBJ2-5,TRBV5-1,TGCGCCAGCAGCACGGGACTAGCGGGGGCGTACCAAGAGACCCAGTACTTC,CASSTGLAGAYQETQYF
-,-,TRBJ1-6,TRBV28,TGTGCCAGCAGCCCGGACAGTTATAATTCACCCCTCCACTTT,CASSPDSYNSPLHF
-,TRBD1,TRBJ2-7,TRBV4-3,TGCGCCAGCAGCCAAGGACCGGGACAGGGGGTCTACGAGCAGTACTTC,CASSQGPGQGVYEQYF
-,TRBD2,TRBJ2-1,TRBV9,TGTGCCAGCAGCCCAAGATCAGCGGGAGGGCCCCCGTCCCCCTACAATGAGCAGTTCTTC,CASSPRSAGGPPSPYNEQFF
few,TRBD1,TRBJ1-1,TRBV16,TGTGCCAGCAGCCCTCAGGGGGACACTGAAGCTTTCTTT,CASSPQGDTEAFF
once,TRBD1,TRBJ1-1,TRBV3-1/TRBV3-2,TGTGCCAGCAGCCAAGATTGGGACAGGGTGTCTGAAGCTTTCTTT,CASSQDWDRVSEAFF
few,TRBD1,TRBJ1-1,TRBV6-1,TGTGCCAGCAGTGGGGTAGAAACAGGGGCGAACACTGAAGCTTTCTTT,CASSGVETGANTEAFF
-,-,TRBJ1-6,TRBV21-1,TGTGCCAGCAGCAAAGTAGCGGGGACAGAAAGTGAATCCTATAATTCACCCCTCCACTTT,CASSKVAGTESESYNSPLHF
-,TRBD1,TRBJ1-2,TRBV25-1,TGTGCCAGCAGACCGGGACAGGGAGGAGGCTACACCTTC,CASRPGQGGGYTF
-,TRBD1,TRBJ1-4,TRBV3-1/TRBV3-2,TGTGCCAGCAGCCGGACAGGAGTTAATGAAAAACTGTTTTTT,CASSRTGVNEKLFF
once,-,TRBJ2-5,TRBV6-2/TRBV6-3,TGTGCCAGCAGTACGGACAGCCAAATCCAAGAGACCCAGTACTTC,CASSTDSQIQETQYF
-,TRBD2,TRBJ2-1,TRBV5-5,TGTGCCAGCAGCTTGGTGATAGCGGGAGGCTCAGAGGGGAATGAGCAGTTCTTC,CASSLVIAGGSEGNEQFF
-,TRBD1,TRBJ1-1,TRBV6-6,TGTGCCAGCAGGGCGGGGACAGCTGAAGCTTTCTTT,CASRAGTAEAFF
-,-,TRBJ1-1,TRBV25-1,TGTGCCAGCAGTGCCCCGCGGCAATCCACTGAAGCTTTCTTT,CASSAPRQSTEAFF
-,-,TRBJ2-1,TRBV6-2/TRBV6-3,TGTGCCAGCAGTGATGCAGGGGGAGGAACCTACAATGAGCAGTTCTTC,CASSDAGGGTYNEQFF
-,-,TRBJ2-5,TRBV5-4,TGTGCCAGCAGCTTGTTCACAGGAGACCAAGAGACCCAGTACTTC,CASSLFTGDQETQYF
once,-,TRBJ2-3,TRBV7-9,TGTGCCAGCAGCAACCGCCAGTCCGGCACAGATACGCAGTATTTT,CASSNRQSGTDTQYF
-,TRBD2,TRBJ2-1,TRBV9,TGTGCCAGCAGCGTAGCAGGACTAGCCGGTGAGCAGTTCTTC,CASSVAGLAGEQFF
-,TRBD1,TRBJ2-7,TRBV19,TGTGCCAGTAGTGCGACAGGGGGGCGGTACGAGCAGTACTTC,CASSATGGRYEQYF
-,-,TRBJ2-5,TRBV5-1,TGCGCCAGCAGCTTGACAGGGACACAAGAGACCCAGTACTTC,CASSLTGTQETQYF